These 22 T cell receptor beta chains share one sample of origin, sequenced in a study of blood T cell repertoires in COVID-19. The repertoire was sequenced with immunoSEQ multiplex PCR; TCRdb's copy has only in-frame clones and lacks some. The table has hundreds of thousands of clones, 80% to 90% seen once. The source material was peripheral blood. All receptors come from an elderly woman with acute or convalescent COVID-19.

The V call is TRBV5-6, the J call TRBJ1-1; D unresolved. From germline, CDR1 is SGHDT and CDR2 YYEEEE. The CDR3 runs to 12 residues. With 5 bases removed from V and 1 base from J, the gap between germline ends came to 6 bases. The CDR3 DNA follows: TGTGCCAGCAGGAGGGCGAACACTGAAGCTTTCTTT. This sequence encodes CASRRANTEAFF.

In its sample, this clone was seen a few times. This chain uses TRBV24-1 with TRBJ1-2; 8 nucleotides align to TRBD1. CDR1 and CDR2 from the germline V gene are KGHDR and SFDVKD. V lost 4 bases, J lost 1 base, and 7 bases stayed unmatched. The CDR3 runs to 16 residues. As DNA, the CDR3 is TGTGCCACCAGTGACCAGAGACAGGGGCTTAACTATGGCTACACCTTC. Protein product: CATSDQRQGLNYGYTF.

The count of this clone is one. V and J are TRBV10-2 and TRBJ2-3; D ambiguous. With 2 bases removed from V and 0 bases from J, the gap between germline ends came to 9 bases. Germline CDR1 and CDR2: WSHSY and SAAADI. The CDR3 loop spans 15 amino acids. The CDR3 loop is CASSEGAPSTDTQYF. The CDR3 region has the DNA TGCGCCAGCAGTGAGGGAGCACCAAGCACAGATACGCAGTATTTT.

This clone appeared a few times. The chain links TRBV20-1 to TRBJ1-5; a possible D gene is TRBD1 (5 bases). V was cut by 3 bases and J by 6 bases, with 12 bases left in between. CDR1 is DFQATT and CDR2 is SNEGSKA in the germline V gene (reference sequence). The CDR3 extends over 13 amino acids. CDR3 residues: CSASPGRGQPQHF. The CDR3 coding sequence is TGCAGTGCTAGTCCCGGGAGGGGTCAGCCCCAGCATTTT.

The chain employs TRBV7-2 and TRBJ2-1, with a weak D call TRBD1 (5 bases). Germline V CDR1 and CDR2: SGHTA, FQGNSA. With 1 base removed from V and 4 bases from J, the gap between germline ends came to 14 bases. CDR3 length: 16 residues. The CDR3 coding sequence is TGTGCCAGCAGCTTAGTAGCCAGACAGCTGTACAATGAGCAGTTCTTC. It codes for CASSLVARQLYNEQFF.

The chain is built from TRBV6-6 and TRBJ1-2, with a possible D match to TRBD1 (6 bases). Trimming stripped 8 bases from V and 8 bases from J, with 15 bases between. This CDR3 comprises 12 residues. Germline V lookup: CDR1 MNHNY, CDR2 SVGAGI (reference sequence). The CDR3 reads CASWEGGNGYTF. The CDR3 DNA reads TGTGCCAGCTGGGAGGGGGGAAACGGCTACACCTTC.

The rearrangement uses TRBV6-6 and TRBJ1-2; D may be TRBD1 (5 bases). V gave up 5 bases and J gave up 0 bases, with 13 bases separating them. The CDR3 runs 15 residues. Germline values: CDR1 MNHNY, CDR2 SVGAGI (reference sequence). The CDR3: CASSGADPPNYGYTF. The CDR3 DNA sequence: TGTGCCAGCAGTGGGGCAGACCCCCCTAACTATGGCTACACCTTC.

The sample holds a few counts of this clone. The rearrangement joins TRBV6-2 or TRBV6-3 to TRBJ2-3; D may be TRBD2 (8 bases). Germline CDR1 MNHEY, CDR2 SVGEGT. CDR3 size: 20 residues. V shed 2 bases and J shed 2 bases, with 26 bases lying between them. The CDR3 region is CASSYPSRGVRGVHTDTQYF. The CDR3, as DNA: TGTGCCAGCAGTTACCCCTCCAGGGGGGTGCGGGGGGTCCACACAGATACGCAGTATTTT.

The chain uses TRBV6-1 and TRBJ2-1; a weak D match, TRBD2 (6 bases). Looked up from germline, CDR1 is MNHNS and CDR2 is SASEGT. V was trimmed by 1 base and J by 12 bases, leaving 13 bases between them. This CDR3 comprises 13 residues. Written as DNA, the CDR3 is TGTGCCAGCAGTGAAGTAAGGAGGGTGCTGCAGTTCTTC. This codes for CASSEVRRVLQFF.

This clone appeared a single time. This chain joins TRBV7-9 and TRBJ2-5, with 9 bases fitting TRBD1. CDR1 and CDR2 from the germline V gene are SEHNR and FQNEAQ (reference sequence). This CDR3 has 19 residues. Trimming removed 2 bases from V and 2 bases from J; junction bases left unmatched: 15. In nucleotides, the CDR3 is TGTGCCAGCAGCTTATTGCGAGGGGTAGGACAGGGGCTTCAAGAGACCCAGTACTTC. Encoded protein: CASSLLRGVGQGLQETQYF.

V and J are TRBV5-1 and TRBJ2-6; 11 nucleotides agree with TRBD2. Germline values: CDR1 SGHRS, CDR2 YFSETQ. The CDR3 is 19 amino acids. The ends lost 1 base at V and 1 base at J; junction bases unmatched: 7. CDR3 sequence (DNA): TGCGCCAGCAGCTTGACAGGACTAGCGGGTACATCTGGGGCCAACGTCCTGACTTTC. It encodes CASSLTGLAGTSGANVLTF.

In this sample, this clone turned up a few times. The gene calls are TRBV19 and TRBJ2-2; a weak D match, TRBD2 (6 bases). Per germline, CDR1 LNHDA and CDR2 SQIVND (reference sequence). The CDR3 spans 15 residues. V was pared by 0 bases and J by 5 bases, with 10 bases between. The CDR3 DNA sequence: TGTGCCAGTAGTATAGAGGAGGGATCGACCGGGGAGCTGTTTTTT. Residues: CASSIEEGSTGELFF.

This clone occurred once. V gene TRBV7-3 combines with J gene TRBJ2-5; D unresolved. The CDR3 consists of 11 residues. CDR1 is SGHTA and CDR2 is FQGTGA in the germline V gene. Trimming took 6 bases from V and 5 from J, leaving 7 bases between them. CDR3 amino acids: CASSSGETQYF. CDR3 nucleotide sequence: TGTGCCAGCAGTTCCGGGGAGACCCAGTACTTC.

The chain links TRBV29-1 to TRBJ2-3; TRBD1 matches 8 bases. The junction had 8 bases not matched to a gene; V was cut back by 0 bases and J by 3 bases. Germline CDR1 and CDR2: SQVTM and ANQGSEA. There are 16 residues in the CDR3. This chain's CDR3 is CSVEDRGPPRTDTQYF. The CDR3, as DNA: TGCAGCGTTGAAGACAGGGGGCCCCCTCGAACAGATACGCAGTATTTT.

CDR3 DNA: TGCGCCAGCAGCCAAGATCAGGGGGTCTCCTCCTACGAGCAGTACTTC. Its protein product is CASSQDQGVSSYEQYF. This sequence joins TRBV4-1 and TRBJ2-7, with TRBD1 identical over 7 bases. The CDR3 totals 16 residues. Trimming cost V 0 bases and J 0 bases; bases outside gene matches: 5. The V gene's germline CDR1 is MGHRA and CDR2 YSYEKL.

J is TRBJ2-7 and V is TRBV9; perhaps TRBD1 as D (5 bases). Per germline, CDR1 SGDLS and CDR2 YYNGEE. The CDR3 covers 14 residues. V lost 0 bases to trimming and J lost 0 bases, with 7 bases between them. The CDR3, as DNA: TGTGCCAGCAGCGTAGAGGGGAACTCCTACGAGCAGTACTTC. Translated, it gives CASSVEGNSYEQYF.

The chain combines TRBV5-1 with TRBJ1-4, with a tentative D call TRBD1 (5 bases). This CDR3 contains 17 residues. The ends were cut back, 2 bases at V and 7 bases at J, with 21 bases in the middle. Per the germline V gene, CDR1 is SGHRS and CDR2 is YFSETQ. The CDR3 protein is CASSFGAGPNDGEKLFF. DNA for the CDR3: TGCGCCAGCAGCTTTGGGGCAGGGCCTAATGACGGTGAAAAACTGTTTTTT.

The chain joins TRBV5-1 to TRBJ2-1, with 7 bases aligning to TRBD1. The CDR3 is 13 residues long. V gave up 0 bases and J gave up 7 bases; unmatched junction bases: 1. Germline lookup yields CDR1 SGHRS and CDR2 YFSETQ. CDR3 region: CASSLGQGNEQFF. As DNA, the CDR3 is TGCGCCAGCAGCTTGGGACAGGGTAATGAGCAGTTCTTC.

The chain joins TRBV1 to TRBJ2-3; TRBD2 is taken as the D call from the table, unchecked against the DNA. TRBV1 is a listed pseudogene. The CDR3 loop spans 18 amino acids. The CDR3 DNA is TGCACCAGCAGCCAAGGAGGGCATATTAGGGTGGGCACAGATACGCAGTATTTT. Its translation is CTSSQGGHIRVGTDTQYF.

The V and J genes are TRBV7-2 and TRBJ1-2; tentatively, D is TRBD1 (5 bases). Trimming stripped 2 bases from V and 3 bases from J, with 10 bases between. Germline loops: CDR1 SGHTA, CDR2 FQGNSA. This CDR3 comprises 14 residues. CDR3 nucleotides: TGTGCCAGCAGCTTAAGGGACTCAGACTATGGCTACACCTTC. Translation gives CASSLRDSDYGYTF.

This sequence joins TRBV19 and TRBJ1-3; TRBD1 might be the D (6 bases). Germline CDR1 and CDR2: LNHDA and SQIVND (reference sequence). V was trimmed by 4 bases and J by 0 bases, leaving 10 bases between them. The CDR3 extends over 15 amino acids. The CDR3 sequence: CASSKDRASGNTIYF. In DNA, the CDR3 is TGTGCCAGTAGTAAGGACAGAGCCTCTGGAAACACCATATATTTT.

This chain joins TRBV29-1 and TRBJ1-1; weak D call: TRBD1 (6 bases). CDR1 is SQVTM and CDR2 is ANQGSEA in the germline V gene. The CDR3 runs to 10 residues. V was shortened by 6 bases and J by 10 bases, with 12 bases between the two germline ends. In nucleotides, the CDR3 is TGCAGCGTAACTCTGGACAGAGCTTTCTTT. Translating it yields CSVTLDRAFF.